The present TCR beta chain was sequenced within a study of human thymus T cells. Thymus tissue for the work was resected from patients undergoing corrective heart surgery. Comments on this clone: Its specificity is unknown.

Profiling relied on immunoSEQ multiplex PCR, and the TCRdb table lists in-frame clones only, not all of them. The repertoire holds fewer than 85,000 clones, about 95% seen once, with approximately 0.032% in the top ten. General observations from the study: Thymic and blood repertoires showed apparently biased V and J gene usage.

Sequencing was performed on thymus tissue. The source of this sequence is a girl under three years old with a congenital heart defect but otherwise immunologically healthy.

The CDR3 bases are TGTGCCAGCAGTGAGAACCCAGGGCAGTATGGCTACACCTTC. Residues: CASSENPGQYGYTF. The chain joins TRBV2 to TRBJ1-2; possibly TRBD1 for D (5 bases). Germline lookup yields CDR1 SNHLY and CDR2 FYNNEI. The V end lost 3 bases, the J end lost 5 bases, and 13 bases lay between the germline ends. The CDR3 contains 14 residues.